The 29 T cell receptor beta chains listed next were all sequenced from one sample in a study of cytomegalovirus exposure and HLA in healthy donors. The primer mix had 60 Vbeta and 13 Jbeta primers. Repertoires were generated with immunoSEQ multiplex PCR, while TCRdb's copy carries only in-frame clones and drops some. The repertoire holds approximately 110,000 clones, with 67% as singletons. The sample was PBMCs. The receptors were gathered from a man younger than 35 in good health and CMV-seropositive.

The chain links TRBV2 to TRBJ2-3; 8 nucleotides match TRBD2. This CDR3 has 14 amino acids. The J segment lost 4 bases and the V segment lost 6 bases, leaving 6 bases of the junction unmatched. Per the germline V gene, CDR1 is SNHLY and CDR2 is FYNNEI. The CDR3 region has the DNA TGTGCCAGCAGCACAACGGGGGGGGCAGATACGCAGTATTTT. Translating it yields CASSTTGGADTQYF.

This clone was seen a single time. V and J are TRBV10-2 and TRBJ2-5, with D unclear. CDR1 is WSHSY, CDR2 SAAADI, per germline. V lost 6 bases and J lost 5, with 7 bases in between. The CDR3 length is 11 residues. The CDR3 DNA reads as TGCGCCAGCAGGAACAGTGAGACCCAGTACTTC. Its protein product is CASRNSETQYF.

This clone was detected only a few times. The rearrangement uses TRBV5-1 and TRBJ1-1; 7 positions agree with TRBD1. The germline CDR1 and CDR2 sequences are SGHRS and YFSETQ. The ends lost 4 bases at V and 8 bases at J; junction bases unmatched: 14. The CDR3 is 15 amino acids. CDR3 nucleotide sequence: TGCGCCAGCAGCAGGACTATCCGGGACAGAGAAGAAGCTTTCTTT. Its protein product is CASSRTIRDREEAFF.

Comment on this clone: Relative to the germline gene, one junction end is altered; a read error may explain this. The chain joins TRBV2 to TRBJ2-3, with TRBD2 matching 7 bases. The CDR3 extends over 12 amino acids. Germline-derived CDR1 and CDR2 are SNHLY and FYNNEI. CDR3: CASSETTKLTSW. The CDR3 nucleotides are TGTGCCAGCAGTGAGACCACCAAGCTGACTAGCTGG.

This clone is medium-sized in the sample. The chain recombines TRBV13 with TRBJ1-1; D unclear. This CDR3 spans 12 amino acids. The germline V gene encodes CDR1 PRHDT and CDR2 FYEKMQ (reference sequence). V was cut by 2 bases and J by 4 bases, with 5 bases left in between. CDR3 sequence reads: CASSLPGTEAFF. The CDR3 DNA reads TGTGCCAGCAGCTTACCCGGCACTGAAGCTTTCTTT.

This clone was observed once. This rearrangement joins TRBV6-5 to TRBJ1-3; D unclear. The CDR3 length is 14 residues. V lost 5 bases, J lost 4 bases, and 12 bases lay in between. Germline assignment: CDR1 MNHEY and CDR2 SVGAGI. The CDR3: CASSTDHLGNTIYF. The CDR3 bases are TGTGCCAGCAGTACAGACCATCTGGGAAACACCATATATTTT.

The chain joins TRBV28 to TRBJ2-2; TRBD1 agrees at 7 bases. Losses at the gene ends were 1 base for V and 4 bases for J; bases not matched to a gene: 9. Germline assignment: CDR1 MDHEN and CDR2 SYDVKM. The CDR3 is 17 residues long. The CDR3 loop reads CASSLYPRSGGTGELFF. The CDR3 coding sequence is TGTGCCAGCAGTTTATACCCGCGCTCAGGGGGCACCGGGGAGCTGTTTTTT.

The rearrangement joins TRBV6-5 to TRBJ2-3, with D possibly TRBD2 on 6 matching bases. Trimming shortened V by 6 bases and J by 1 base, and 14 bases separated the two germline ends. In germline, CDR1 is MNHEY, CDR2 SVGAGI. The CDR3 consists of 15 residues. The CDR3 coding sequence is TGTGCCAGCAGCCCGGAGATAGCGGGCACAGATACGCAGTATTTT. It encodes CASSPEIAGTDTQYF.

The gene calls are TRBV10-2 and TRBJ2-3; 11 bases are shared with TRBD2. The germline CDR1 and CDR2 sequences are WSHSY and SAAADI. J was trimmed by 2 bases and V by 5 bases; bases with no gene match: 6. This CDR3 is built from 16 residues. CDR3 sequence: CASSLLAGALTDTQYF. For the CDR3, the DNA is TGCGCCAGCAGTTTACTAGCGGGGGCACTCACAGATACGCAGTATTTT.

This sequence joins TRBV4-1 and TRBJ2-1, with 8 bases matching TRBD1. The CDR3 covers 17 residues. Looked up from germline, CDR1 is MGHRA and CDR2 is YSYEKL. V dropped 2 bases and J dropped 8; count of bases not matched to a gene: 14. The CDR3 DNA reads as TGCGCCAGCAGCCAAACCCCGGACAGGGCTTGGATTGATGAGCAGTTCTTC. Amino acid sequence: CASSQTPDRAWIDEQFF.

This clone was counted only a few times. The V and J genes are TRBV2 and TRBJ2-4, with 9 bases fitting TRBD1. The germline CDR1 and CDR2 sequences are SNHLY and FYNNEI. CDR3 size: 16 residues. V was clipped by 8 bases and J by 0 bases; unmatched bases: 8. CDR3 region: CASGGQGILAKNIQYF. CDR3 nucleotide sequence: TGTGCCAGCGGGGGACAGGGCATACTAGCCAAAAACATTCAGTACTTC.

This chain connects TRBV7-9 to TRBJ2-5; 8 nucleotides agree with TRBD1. This CDR3 contains 14 residues. The V and J ends lost 3 bases and 5 bases, in that order; junction bases with no gene match: 5. Germline loops: CDR1 SEHNR, CDR2 FQNEAQ (reference sequence). CDR3 sequence reads: CASSFSGGYETQYF. The CDR3 DNA sequence: TGTGCCAGCAGCTTTTCAGGGGGCTATGAGACCCAGTACTTC.

V usage is TRBV10-2 and J usage is TRBJ1-1; D is ambiguous. CDR1 WSHSY and CDR2 SAAADI come from the germline V gene. Trimming removed 6 bases from V and 0 bases from J, with 8 bases in between. The CDR3 is made up of 13 amino acids. CDR3 protein: CASRRAVNTEAFF. The CDR3, as DNA: TGCGCCAGCAGGAGGGCGGTGAACACTGAAGCTTTCTTT.

The J gene is TRBJ2-1, the V gene TRBV15; the match to TRBD2 covers 9 bases. The ends lost 5 bases at V and 7 bases at J; junction bases unmatched: 9. The CDR3 has 15 residues. The V gene's germline CDR1 is LNHNV and CDR2 YYDKDF (reference sequence). For the CDR3, the DNA is TGTGCCACCAGCCGTACTAGCGGGTCTCGGAATGAGCAGTTCTTC. This codes for CATSRTSGSRNEQFF.

V usage is TRBV7-2 and J usage is TRBJ2-1; 9 nucleotides line up with TRBD2. The trim removed 1 base at V and 7 bases at J, leaving 8 bases unmatched. Germline CDR1 reads SGHTA; CDR2 reads FQGNSA. CDR3 size: 16 residues. Here the CDR3 reads CASSLVVAGARNEQFF. In nucleotides, the CDR3 is TGTGCCAGCAGCTTAGTAGTAGCGGGGGCTCGTAATGAGCAGTTCTTC.

V and J are TRBV30 and TRBJ1-4; the match to TRBD1 covers 10 bases. CDR1 and CDR2 from the germline V gene are GTSNPN and SVGIG (reference sequence). The V gene end was trimmed by 5 bases and the J gene end by 8 bases; junction bases not matched to a gene: 5. There are 13 residues in the CDR3. The chain's CDR3 is CAWGTDRGEKLFF. The CDR3 DNA sequence: TGTGCCTGGGGAACGGACAGGGGGGAAAAACTGTTTTTT. Complete variable domain (other parts from reference TRBV30 and TRBJ1-4): SQTIHQWPATLVQPVGSPLSLECTVEGTSNPNLYWYRQAAGRGLQLLFYSVGIGQISSEVPQNLSASRPQDRQFILSSKKLLLSDSGFYLCAWGTDRGEKLFFGSGTQLSVL.

The chain recombines TRBV5-1 with TRBJ2-5; 7 positions agree with TRBD2. Germline CDR1 is SGHRS and CDR2 is YFSETQ. The CDR3 consists of 13 residues. Losses at the gene ends were 8 bases for V and 4 bases for J; bases not matched to a gene: 8. Here the CDR3 reads CASGGVVGETQYF. For the CDR3, the DNA is TGCGCCAGTGGGGGGGTGGTCGGAGAGACCCAGTACTTC.

This clone was counted a few times. The V gene is TRBV19, the J gene TRBJ1-4; the D is unclear. Trimming removed 3 bases at V and 0 bases at J, with 5 bases between. This CDR3 has 14 residues. Germline loops: CDR1 LNHDA, CDR2 SQIVND (reference sequence). CDR3 protein: CASSIHATNEKLFF. As DNA, the CDR3 is TGTGCCAGTAGTATCCATGCAACTAATGAAAAACTGTTTTTT.

The chain couples TRBV27 to TRBJ2-7; D uncertain. The V end lost 4 bases, the J end lost 4 bases, and 20 bases lay between the germline ends. Per germline, CDR1 MNHEY and CDR2 SMNVEV (reference sequence). The CDR3 is made up of 16 amino acids. As DNA, the CDR3 is TGTGCCAGCAGTTCACCCTTGAGGAATTTCGGGTACGAGCAGTACTTC. It encodes CASSSPLRNFGYEQYF.

V is TRBV28 and J is TRBJ1-5; 9 bases fit TRBD1. CDR1 and CDR2 from the germline V gene are MDHEN and SYDVKM. The CDR3 length is 19 residues. V gave up 6 bases and J gave up 2 bases; unmatched junction bases: 17. As DNA, the CDR3 is TGTGCCAGCAGACCGGCCGGGACAGGGAGGATATTAGGCAATCAGCCCCAGCATTTT. This gives the protein CASRPAGTGRILGNQPQHF.

The rearrangement links TRBV9 to TRBJ1-1; 7 bases line up with TRBD1. The CDR3 is 14 amino acids. The V and J ends lost 4 bases and 5 bases, in that order; junction bases with no gene match: 8. Germline V lookup: CDR1 SGDLS, CDR2 YYNGEE. CDR3 residues: CASSFRQGGTEAFF. The CDR3, as DNA: TGTGCCAGCAGCTTTCGACAGGGAGGTACTGAAGCTTTCTTT.

This clone was picked up a small number of times. Other nucleotide sequences in the sample specify the same CDR3. The rearrangement uses TRBV30 and TRBJ1-5; possibly TRBD1 for D (6 bases). Germline assignment: CDR1 GTSNPN and CDR2 SVGIG (reference sequence). V lost 1 base, J lost 4 bases, and 8 bases lay in between. The CDR3 totals 13 residues. CDR3 amino acids: CAWSEQGNQPQHF. The CDR3 nucleotides are TGTGCCTGGAGTGAACAGGGAAATCAGCCCCAGCATTTT.

The chain joins TRBV11-3 to TRBJ2-6; the D gene is possibly TRBD1 (6 bases). CDR3 size: 17 residues. Germline CDR1 is SGHNT and CDR2 is YENEEA. The V end lost 4 bases, the J end lost 2 bases, and 15 bases lay between the germline ends. CDR3 protein: CASSSSYTGTGANVLTF. Here the CDR3 DNA reads TGTGCCAGCAGCTCATCTTATACAGGGACTGGGGCCAACGTCCTGACTTTC.

V is TRBV15 and J is TRBJ2-3, with a possible D match to TRBD2 (5 bases). V lost 9 bases, J lost 8 bases, and 12 bases lay in between. CDR3 length equals 11 residues. From germline, CDR1 is LNHNV and CDR2 YYDKDF (reference sequence). The CDR3 coding sequence is TGTGCCACTGCGATGGGGAGTACGCAGTATTTT. Translated: CATAMGSTQYF.

The genes are TRBV15 and TRBJ1-5; maybe TRBD1 (5 bases). The V gene's germline CDR1 is LNHNV and CDR2 YYDKDF (reference sequence). The CDR3 is made up of 15 amino acids. V lost 0 bases to trimming and J lost 9 bases, with 15 bases between them. CDR3 protein: CATSRDPGGSRPQHF. Here the CDR3 DNA reads TGTGCCACCAGCAGAGATCCGGGGGGTTCGAGGCCCCAGCATTTT.

The chain uses TRBV2 and TRBJ1-6; 10 positions match TRBD1. The CDR3 runs to 14 residues. V was pared by 5 bases and J by 7 bases, with 2 bases of the junction left unmatched. Germline V CDR1 and CDR2: SNHLY, FYNNEI. The CDR3 nucleotides are TGTGCCAGCAGTCGGGGACAGGGGAATTCACCCCTCCACTTT. Translation: CASSRGQGNSPLHF. The full variable domain, rest sourced from reference TRBV2 and TRBJ1-6, is EPEVTQTPSHQVTQMGQEVILRCVPISNHLYFYWYRQILGQKVEFLVSFYNNEISEKSEIFDDQFSVERPDGSNFTLKIRSTKLEDSAMYFCASSRGQGNSPLHFGNGTRLTVT.

The chain recombines TRBV7-6 with TRBJ2-7; TRBD1 matches 9 bases. The CDR3 spans 13 residues. CDR1 and CDR2 (germline): SGHVS, FNYEAQ. The V segment lost 5 bases and the J segment 4 bases; nucleotides outside the gene matches: 3. Here the CDR3 reads CASSRDREYEQYF. Written as DNA, the CDR3 is TGTGCCAGCAGCAGGGACAGGGAGTACGAGCAGTACTTC. Supplemented by reference TRBV7-6 and TRBJ2-7, the full variable domain reads GAGVSQSPRYKVTKRGQDVALRCDPISGHVSLYWYRQALGQGPEFLTYFNYEAQQDKSGLPNDRFSAERPEGSISTLTIQRTEQRDSAMYRCASSRDREYEQYFGPGTRLTVT.

The rearrangement joins TRBV4-2 to TRBJ1-2; D is undetermined. The CDR3 loop spans 14 amino acids. CDR1 is LGHNA, CDR2 YNFKEQ, per germline. V lost 1 base, J lost 4 bases, and 10 bases lay in between. CDR3 bases: TGTGCCAGCAGCCAAGGTGGGAGCGGCTATGGCTACACCTTC. Protein: CASSQGGSGYGYTF.

CDR3 nucleotides: TGTGCCAGCAGTGAACTAGCGGGGGGCCACACAGATACGCAGTATTTT. Protein product: CASSELAGGHTDTQYF. The gene calls are TRBV6-4 and TRBJ2-3; 12 bases map to TRBD2. V shed 3 bases and J 2 bases; nucleotides not matched to a gene: 3. CDR1 and CDR2 from the germline V gene are MRHNA and SNTAGT. This CDR3 region has 16 residues.